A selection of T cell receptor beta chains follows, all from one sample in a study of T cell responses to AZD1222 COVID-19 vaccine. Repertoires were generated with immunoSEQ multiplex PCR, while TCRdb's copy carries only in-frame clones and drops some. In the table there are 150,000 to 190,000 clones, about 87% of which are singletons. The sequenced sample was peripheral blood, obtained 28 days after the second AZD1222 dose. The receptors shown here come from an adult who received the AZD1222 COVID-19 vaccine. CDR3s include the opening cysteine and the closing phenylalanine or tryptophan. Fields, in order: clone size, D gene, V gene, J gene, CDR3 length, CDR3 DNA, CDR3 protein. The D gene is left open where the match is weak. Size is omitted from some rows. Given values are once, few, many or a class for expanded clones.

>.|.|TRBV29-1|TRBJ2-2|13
TGCAGCGTAAAAGTAGGGGGTACCGGGGAGCTGTTTTTT
CSVKVGGTGELFF
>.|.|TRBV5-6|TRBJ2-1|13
TGTGCCAGCAGCTTAGCCGGGGGCAATGAGCAGTTCTTC
CASSLAGGNEQFF
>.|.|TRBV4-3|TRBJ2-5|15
TGCGCCAGCAGCCAAGAGTATCCGGGGAGAGAGACCCAGTACTTC
CASSQEYPGRETQYF
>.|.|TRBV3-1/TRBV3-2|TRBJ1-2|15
TGTGCCAGCAGCCAATACGGGGGCGCGGGCTATGGCTACACCTTC
CASSQYGGAGYGYTF
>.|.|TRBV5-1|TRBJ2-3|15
TGCGCCAGCAGCTTGGGCTACTCAAGCACAGATACGCAGTATTTT
CASSLGYSSTDTQYF
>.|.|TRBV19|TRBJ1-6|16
TGTGCCAACACCCCAAGTCCAGCTCCCGGGGGTTCACCCCTCCACTTT
CANTPSPAPGGSPLHF
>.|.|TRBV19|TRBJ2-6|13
TGTGCCACTGACAACTCTGGGGCCAACGTCCTGACTTTC
CATDNSGANVLTF
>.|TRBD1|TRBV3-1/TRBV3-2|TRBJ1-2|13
TGTGCCAGCAGCCGGGACAGGGGCGGTGGCTACACCTTC
CASSRDRGGGYTF
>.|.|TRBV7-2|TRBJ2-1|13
TGTGTCGTGGGGGGGCGCGTTTCCAATGAGCAGTTCTTC
CVVGGRVSNEQFF
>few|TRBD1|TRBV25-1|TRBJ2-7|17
TGTGCCAGCAGTGGTGCTCCGGGACAGGGATGGAACTACGAGCAGTACTTC
CASSGAPGQGWNYEQYF
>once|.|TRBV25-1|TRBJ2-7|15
TGTGCCAGCAGTGAATTCAAGGGGGTAAACTACGAGCAGTACTTC
CASSEFKGVNYEQYF
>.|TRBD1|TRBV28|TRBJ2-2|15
TGTGCCAGCAGCCGGACAGGGGTGAACACCGGGGAGCTGTTTTTT
CASSRTGVNTGELFF
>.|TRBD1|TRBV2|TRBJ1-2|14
TGTGCCAGCAGTGAAGGGGACAGGGCGTTTGGCTACACCTTC
CASSEGDRAFGYTF
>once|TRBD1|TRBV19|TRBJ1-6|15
TGTGCCAGTAGTCCCCGAGACAGGGGTCATTCACCCCTCCACTTT
CASSPRDRGHSPLHF
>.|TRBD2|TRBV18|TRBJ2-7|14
TGTGCCAGCTCACCAGGGACTAATTCCGCCGAGCAGTACTTC
CASSPGTNSAEQYF
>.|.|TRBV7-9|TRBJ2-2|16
TGTGCCAGCAGCTTACCCTCTGCGAGTATCACCGGGGAGCTGTTTTTT
CASSLPSASITGELFF